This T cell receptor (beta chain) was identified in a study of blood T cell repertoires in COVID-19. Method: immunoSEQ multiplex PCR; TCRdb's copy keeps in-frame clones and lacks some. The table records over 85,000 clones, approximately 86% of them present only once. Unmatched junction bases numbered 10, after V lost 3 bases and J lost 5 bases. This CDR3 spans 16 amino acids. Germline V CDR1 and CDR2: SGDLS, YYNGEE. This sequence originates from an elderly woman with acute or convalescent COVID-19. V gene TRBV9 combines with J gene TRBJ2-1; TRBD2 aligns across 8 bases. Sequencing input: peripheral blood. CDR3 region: CASSGRGGNLNNEQFF. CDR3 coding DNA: TGTGCCAGCAGCGGCCGGGGGGGCAATCTTAACAATGAGCAGTTCTTC.